These 5 T cell receptor beta chains came from one sample sequenced in a study of tissue T cells after allogeneic stem cell transplantation (dated by TCRdb to between 2021 and 2023). Reading the label with the study, this specimen's time point is: mouse harvest day 14 after allogeneic transplant. Mouse grafts combined 10^7 T-cell-depleted bone marrow cells with 10^6 splenic CD5+ T cells, given via tail vein injection. The method behind the library was the immunoSEQ multiplex PCR assay. This immuneACCESS table, as held by TCRdb, lists in-frame sequences with V and J called but not all clones. Of the missing ones, under half trace to an unresolved V gene in checked studies; the others have no known cause. This sample lists several thousand clones; around 32% were detected once. Jointly, the top ten make up less than 7.5% of the sample. The sample comprised skin. Receptors were obtained from a female BALB/c mouse given C57BL/6 T cells with graft-versus-host disease after an allogeneic hematopoietic cell transplant.

With respect to this clone: Genes and germline come from the mouse. Read coverage stops 1 residue before the CDR3 terminus; the germline J gene supplies the remainder. V is TRBV26 and J is TRBJ1-1, with TRBD1 matching 9 bases. The CDR3 runs 14 residues. Germline loops: CDR1 KGHPV, CDR2 FQNQEV (reference sequence). Trimming took 2 bases from V and 2 from J; bases not matched to a gene: 0. CDR3 bases read: TGTGCCAGCAGTCTGACAGGGGGCAACACAGAAGTCTTC. Encoded protein: CASSLTGGNTEVF. In full, the CDR3 reads CASSLTGGNTEVFF.

In the case of this clone: Gene names and germline refer to mouse. The read stops 1 residue short of the end of the CDR3; the missing end is completed from the germline J gene. The chain recombines TRBV5 with TRBJ2-5, with a tentative D call TRBD1 (5 bases). Trimming took off 0 bases at V and 4 bases at J, with 8 bases between the two ends. CDR1 and CDR2 (germline): LGHNA, YNLKQL (reference sequence). The CDR3 runs to 14 residues. CDR3 sequence: CASSQEDRKDTQYF. The sequenced part of the CDR3 DNA is TGTGCCAGCAGCCAAGAAGACAGAAAAGACACCCAGTAC.

By share, this clone counts as medium-sized. Mouse gene names and germline throughout. The sequenced fragment ends 1 residue before the CDR3 boundary, so the rest is inferred from the germline J gene. At the DNA level, this CDR3 is encoded by other sequences in the same sample as well. This chain uses TRBV26 with TRBJ1-6; perhaps TRBD1 as D (5 bases). TRBJ1-6 is classed as an ORF, of uncertain function. The germline CDR1 and CDR2 sequences are KGHPV and FQNQEV (reference sequence). The CDR3 totals 14 residues. V lost 4 bases, J lost 4 bases, and 8 bases lay in between. The CDR3 loop reads CASSPGQYNSPLYF. Partial CDR3 DNA: TGTGCCAGCAGTCCCGGACAATATAATTCGCCCCTCTAC.

Concerning this clone: Genes and germline come from the mouse. The read gets to within 1 residue of the CDR3 end, and the germline J gene fills in the rest. The chain couples TRBV3 to TRBJ1-4, with D maybe TRBD1 (5 bases). This CDR3 region has 15 residues. V was pared by 5 bases and J by 0 bases, with 10 bases between. Per germline, CDR1 SNHLY and CDR2 FYNGKV (reference sequence). CDR3 bases read: TGTGCCAGCAGCCCCTGGACATTTTCCAACGAAAGATTATTT. Amino acids: CASSPWTFSNERLF. From start to end, the CDR3 is CASSPWTFSNERLFF. Complete variable domain (other parts from reference TRBV3 and TRBJ1-4): GPKVLQIPSHQIIDMGQMVTLNCDPVSNHLYFYWYKQILGQQMEFLVNFYNGKVMEKSKLFKDQFSVERPDGSYFTLKIQPTALEDSAVYFCASSPWTFSNERLFFGHGTKLSVL.

A remark on this clone: The gene names given are mouse names. The read finishes 1 residue shy of the CDR3 end, and the germline J gene is used to complete it. The V call is TRBV26, the J call TRBJ2-7; 11 bases map to TRBD1. The CDR3 has 14 residues. The V and J ends lost 2 bases and 6 bases, in that order; junction bases with no gene match: 3. Germline CDR1 is KGHPV and CDR2 is FQNQEV (reference sequence). The CDR3 bases that were read are TGTGCCAGCAGTCTGGGACAGGGGGCGCTTGAACAGTAC. Amino acids: CASSLGQGALEQY. The full CDR3 protein is CASSLGQGALEQYF.